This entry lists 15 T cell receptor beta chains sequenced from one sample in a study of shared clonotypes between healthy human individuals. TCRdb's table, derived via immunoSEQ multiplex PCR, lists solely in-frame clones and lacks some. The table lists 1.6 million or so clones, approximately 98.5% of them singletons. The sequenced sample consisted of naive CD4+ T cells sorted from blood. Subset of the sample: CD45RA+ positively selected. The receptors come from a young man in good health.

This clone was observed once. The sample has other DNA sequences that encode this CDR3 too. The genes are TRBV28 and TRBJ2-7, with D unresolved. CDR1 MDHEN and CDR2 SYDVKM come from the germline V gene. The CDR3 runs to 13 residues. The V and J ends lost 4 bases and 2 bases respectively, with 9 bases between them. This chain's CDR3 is CASSSLLTYEQYF. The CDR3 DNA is TGTGCCAGCAGTTCTCTCTTGACCTACGAGCAGTACTTC.

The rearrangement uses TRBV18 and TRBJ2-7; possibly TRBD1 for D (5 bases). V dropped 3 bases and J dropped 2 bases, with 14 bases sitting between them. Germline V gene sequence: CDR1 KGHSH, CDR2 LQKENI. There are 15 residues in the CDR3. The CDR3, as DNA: TGTGCCAGCTCACCTACCCGGACACGGACCTACGAGCAGTACTTC. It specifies CASSPTRTRTYEQYF.

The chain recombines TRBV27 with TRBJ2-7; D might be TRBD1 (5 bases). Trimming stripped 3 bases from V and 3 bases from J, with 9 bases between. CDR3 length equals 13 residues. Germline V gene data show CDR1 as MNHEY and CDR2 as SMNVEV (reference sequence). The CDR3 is CASSFLGDYEQYF. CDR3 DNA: TGTGCCAGCAGTTTTCTAGGGGACTACGAGCAGTACTTC.

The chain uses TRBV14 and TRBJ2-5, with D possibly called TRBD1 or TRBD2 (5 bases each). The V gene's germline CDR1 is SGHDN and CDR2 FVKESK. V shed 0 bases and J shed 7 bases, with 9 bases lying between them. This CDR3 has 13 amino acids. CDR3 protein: CASSQDRAGTQYF. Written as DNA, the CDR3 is TGTGCCAGCAGCCAAGACAGGGCGGGGACCCAGTACTTC.

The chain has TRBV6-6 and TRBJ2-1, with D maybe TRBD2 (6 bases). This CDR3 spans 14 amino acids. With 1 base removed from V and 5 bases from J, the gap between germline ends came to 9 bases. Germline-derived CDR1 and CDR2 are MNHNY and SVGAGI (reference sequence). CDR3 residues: CASSYWGVHNEQFF. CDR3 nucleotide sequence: TGTGCCAGCAGTTACTGGGGGGTCCACAATGAGCAGTTCTTC.

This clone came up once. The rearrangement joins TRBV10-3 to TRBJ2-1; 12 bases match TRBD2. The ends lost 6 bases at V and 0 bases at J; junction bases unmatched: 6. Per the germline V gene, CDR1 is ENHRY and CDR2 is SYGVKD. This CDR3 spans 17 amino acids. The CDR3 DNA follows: TGTGCCATCAGCCTAGCGGGAGGGCCGGGCTCCTACAATGAGCAGTTCTTC. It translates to CAISLAGGPGSYNEQFF.

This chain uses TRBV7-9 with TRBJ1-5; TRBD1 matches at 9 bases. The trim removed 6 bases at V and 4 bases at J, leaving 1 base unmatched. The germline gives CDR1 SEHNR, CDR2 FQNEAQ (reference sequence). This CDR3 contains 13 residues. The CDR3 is CASRGTGNQPQHF. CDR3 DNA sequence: TGTGCCAGCAGAGGGACAGGGAATCAGCCCCAGCATTTT. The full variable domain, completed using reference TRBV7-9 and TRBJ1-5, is DTGVSQNPRHKITKRGQNVTFRCDPISEHNRLYWYRQTLGQGPEFLTYFQNEAQLEKSRLLSDRFSAERPKGSFSTLEIQRTEQGDSAMYLCASRGTGNQPQHFGDGTRLSIL.

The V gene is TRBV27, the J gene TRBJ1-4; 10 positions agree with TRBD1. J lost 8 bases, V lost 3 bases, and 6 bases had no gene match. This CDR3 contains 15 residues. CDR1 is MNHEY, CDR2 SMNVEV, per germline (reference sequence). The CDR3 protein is CASSFSRDRGEKLFF. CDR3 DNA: TGTGCCAGCAGTTTCAGCCGGGACAGGGGCGAAAAACTGTTTTTT.

The CDR3 nucleotides are TGCAGCGTTGCCAGGACAGAAGCTTTCTTT. Its translation: CSVARTEAFF. V gene TRBV29-1 combines with J gene TRBJ1-1, with D possibly being TRBD1 (5 bases). The CDR3 contains 10 residues. V was clipped by 4 bases and J by 8 bases, with 8 bases between them. Germline V lookup: CDR1 SQVTM, CDR2 ANQGSEA.

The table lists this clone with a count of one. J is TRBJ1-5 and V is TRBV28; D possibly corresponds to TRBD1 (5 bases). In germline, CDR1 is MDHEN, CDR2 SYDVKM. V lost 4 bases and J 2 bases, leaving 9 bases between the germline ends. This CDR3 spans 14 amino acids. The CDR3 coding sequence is TGTGCCAGCAGTTACCTACAGGGCAATCAGCCCCAGCATTTT. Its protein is CASSYLQGNQPQHF.

CDR3: CASSRDRGDQPQHF. The CDR3 DNA reads as TGTGCCAGCAGCCGGGACAGGGGTGATCAGCCCCAGCATTTT. The rearrangement uses TRBV7-9 and TRBJ1-5; 10 bases map to TRBD1. The CDR3 is 14 residues long. The junction had 3 bases not matched to a gene; V was cut back by 5 bases and J by 5 bases. Germline loops: CDR1 SEHNR, CDR2 FQNEAQ (reference sequence).

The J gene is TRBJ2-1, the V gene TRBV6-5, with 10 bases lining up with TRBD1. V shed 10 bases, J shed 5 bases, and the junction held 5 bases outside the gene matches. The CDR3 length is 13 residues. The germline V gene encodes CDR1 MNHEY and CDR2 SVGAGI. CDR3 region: CATRTGGNNEQFF. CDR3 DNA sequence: TGTGCCACCCGGACAGGGGGTAACAATGAGCAGTTCTTC.

The CDR3 coding sequence is TGCAGTGTGAAGGGTCTCTACGAGCAGTACTTC. It translates to CSVKGLYEQYF. The V gene is TRBV20-1, the J gene TRBJ2-7; D unresolved. The CDR3 covers 11 residues. CDR1 is DFQATT, CDR2 SNEGSKA, per germline (reference sequence). The V end lost 7 bases, the J end lost 3 bases, and 10 bases lay between the germline ends.

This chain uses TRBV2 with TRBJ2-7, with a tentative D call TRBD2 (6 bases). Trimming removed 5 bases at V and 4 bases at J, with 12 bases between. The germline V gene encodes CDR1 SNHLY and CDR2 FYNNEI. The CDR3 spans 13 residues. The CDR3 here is CASSLVGGYEQYF. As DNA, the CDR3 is TGTGCCAGCAGTCTGGTCGGGGGTTACGAGCAGTACTTC.

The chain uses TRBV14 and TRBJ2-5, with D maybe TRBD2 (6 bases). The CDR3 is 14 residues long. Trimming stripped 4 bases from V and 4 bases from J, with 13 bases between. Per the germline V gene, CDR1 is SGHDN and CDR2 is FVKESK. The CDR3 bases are TGTGCCAGCAGCCCGACCTCCGGGGGAGAGACCCAGTACTTC. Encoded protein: CASSPTSGGETQYF.